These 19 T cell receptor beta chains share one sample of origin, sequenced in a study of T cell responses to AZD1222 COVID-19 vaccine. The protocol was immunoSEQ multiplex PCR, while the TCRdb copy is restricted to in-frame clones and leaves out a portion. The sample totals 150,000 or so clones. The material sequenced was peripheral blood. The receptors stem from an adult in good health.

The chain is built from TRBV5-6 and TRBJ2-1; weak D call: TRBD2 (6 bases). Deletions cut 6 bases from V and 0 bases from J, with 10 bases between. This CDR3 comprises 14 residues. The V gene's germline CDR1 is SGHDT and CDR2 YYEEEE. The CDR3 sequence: CASTPGLSYNEQFF. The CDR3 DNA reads TGTGCCAGCACCCCGGGACTCTCCTACAATGAGCAGTTCTTC.

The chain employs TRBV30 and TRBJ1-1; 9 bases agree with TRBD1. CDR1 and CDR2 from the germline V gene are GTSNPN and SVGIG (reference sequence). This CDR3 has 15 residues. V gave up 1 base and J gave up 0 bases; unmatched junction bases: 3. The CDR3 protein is CAWSGGTGMNTEAFF. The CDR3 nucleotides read TGTGCCTGGAGTGGGGGGACAGGGATGAACACTGAAGCTTTCTTT.

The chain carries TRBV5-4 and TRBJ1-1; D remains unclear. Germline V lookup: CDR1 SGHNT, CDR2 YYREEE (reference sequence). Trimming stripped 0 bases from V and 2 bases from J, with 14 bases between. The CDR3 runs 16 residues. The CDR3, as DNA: TGTGCCAGCAGCTTGGACGGGCGGGGAGGAAACACTGAAGCTTTCTTT. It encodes CASSLDGRGGNTEAFF.

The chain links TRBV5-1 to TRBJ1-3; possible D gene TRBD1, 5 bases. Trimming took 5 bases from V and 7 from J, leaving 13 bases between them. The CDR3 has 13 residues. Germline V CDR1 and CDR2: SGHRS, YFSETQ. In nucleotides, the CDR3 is TGCGCCAGCAGTTCGGGGGAGCGCAACACCATATATTTT. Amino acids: CASSSGERNTIYF.

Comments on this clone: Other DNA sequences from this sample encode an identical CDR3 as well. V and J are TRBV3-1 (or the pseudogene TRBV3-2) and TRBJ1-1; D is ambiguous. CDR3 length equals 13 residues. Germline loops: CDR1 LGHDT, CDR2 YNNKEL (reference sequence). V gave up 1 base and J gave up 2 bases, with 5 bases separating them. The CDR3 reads CASSQVVNTEAFF. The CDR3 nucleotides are TGTGCCAGCAGCCAAGTGGTTAACACTGAAGCTTTCTTT.

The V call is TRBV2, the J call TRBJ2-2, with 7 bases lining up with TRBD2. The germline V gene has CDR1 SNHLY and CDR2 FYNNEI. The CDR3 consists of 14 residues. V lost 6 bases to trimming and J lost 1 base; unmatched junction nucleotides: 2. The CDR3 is CASSWGGNTGELFF. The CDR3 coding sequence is TGTGCCAGCAGCTGGGGGGGGAACACCGGGGAGCTGTTTTTT.

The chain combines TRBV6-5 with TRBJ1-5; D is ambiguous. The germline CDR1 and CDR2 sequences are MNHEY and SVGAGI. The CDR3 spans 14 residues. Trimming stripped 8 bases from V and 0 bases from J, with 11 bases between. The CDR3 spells CASSRGNSNQPQHF. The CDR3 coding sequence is TGTGCCAGCTCCCGAGGAAATAGCAATCAGCCCCAGCATTTT.

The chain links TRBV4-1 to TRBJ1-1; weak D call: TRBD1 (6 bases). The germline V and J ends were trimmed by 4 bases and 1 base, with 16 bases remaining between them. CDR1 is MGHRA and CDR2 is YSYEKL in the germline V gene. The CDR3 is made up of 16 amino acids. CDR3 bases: TGCGCCAGCAGCCCCAGTACCGGGACACCGAACACTGAAGCTTTCTTT. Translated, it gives CASSPSTGTPNTEAFF.

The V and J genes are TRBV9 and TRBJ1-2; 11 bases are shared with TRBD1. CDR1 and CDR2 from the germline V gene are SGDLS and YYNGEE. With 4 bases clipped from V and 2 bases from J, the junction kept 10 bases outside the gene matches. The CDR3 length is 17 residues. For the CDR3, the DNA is TGTGCCAGCAGCCCCCGGTTGGGGACAGGGGGGAACTATGGCTACACCTTC. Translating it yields CASSPRLGTGGNYGYTF.

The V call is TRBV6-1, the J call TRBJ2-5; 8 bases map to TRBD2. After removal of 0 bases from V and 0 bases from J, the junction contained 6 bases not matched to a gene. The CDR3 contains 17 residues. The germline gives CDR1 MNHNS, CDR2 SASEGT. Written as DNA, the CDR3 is TGTGCCAGCAGTGAAGCCGAGAGCGGGGGCTACCAAGAGACCCAGTACTTC. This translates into CASSEAESGGYQETQYF.

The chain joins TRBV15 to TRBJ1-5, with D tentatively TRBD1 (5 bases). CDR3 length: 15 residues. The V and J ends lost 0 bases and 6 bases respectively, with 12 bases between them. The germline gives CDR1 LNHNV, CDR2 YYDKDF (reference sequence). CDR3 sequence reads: CATSRDRSGGQPQHF. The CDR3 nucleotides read TGTGCCACCAGCAGAGATAGGAGCGGGGGTCAGCCCCAGCATTTT.

CDR3 DNA sequence: TGTGCCAGTAGTTCTGGGCTCCCCTATGGCTACACCTTC. Its translation: CASSSGLPYGYTF. This sequence joins TRBV19 and TRBJ1-2; D is undetermined. The CDR3 has 13 residues. The germline CDR1 and CDR2 sequences are LNHDA and SQIVND (reference sequence). The V gene lost 5 bases and the J gene lost 4 bases, with 11 bases spanning the gap.

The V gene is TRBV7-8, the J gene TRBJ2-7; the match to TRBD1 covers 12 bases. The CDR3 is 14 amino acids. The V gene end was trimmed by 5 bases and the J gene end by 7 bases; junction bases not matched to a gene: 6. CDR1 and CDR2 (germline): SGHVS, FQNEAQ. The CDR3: CASSPGTGGWEQYF. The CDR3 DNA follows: TGTGCCAGCAGCCCCGGGACAGGGGGCTGGGAGCAGTACTTC.

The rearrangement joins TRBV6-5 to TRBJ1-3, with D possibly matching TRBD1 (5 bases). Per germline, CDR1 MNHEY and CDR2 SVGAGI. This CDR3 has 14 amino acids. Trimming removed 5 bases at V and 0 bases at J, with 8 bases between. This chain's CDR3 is CASSLDSSGNTIYF. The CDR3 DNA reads TGTGCCAGCAGTCTCGACAGCTCTGGAAACACCATATATTTT.

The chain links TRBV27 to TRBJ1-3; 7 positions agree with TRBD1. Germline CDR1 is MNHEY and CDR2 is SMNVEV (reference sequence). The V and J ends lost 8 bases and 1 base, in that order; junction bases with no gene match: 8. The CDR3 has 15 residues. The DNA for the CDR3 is TGTGCCAGCCGGCCAGGGGGGGGGTCTGGAAACACCATATATTTT. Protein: CASRPGGGSGNTIYF.

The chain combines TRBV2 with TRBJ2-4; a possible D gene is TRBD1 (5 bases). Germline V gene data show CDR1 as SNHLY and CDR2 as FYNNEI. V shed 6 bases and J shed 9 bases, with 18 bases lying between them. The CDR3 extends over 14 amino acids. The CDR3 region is CASREYEGVGIQYF. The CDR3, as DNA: TGTGCCAGCAGAGAGTATGAAGGGGTGGGCATTCAGTACTTC.

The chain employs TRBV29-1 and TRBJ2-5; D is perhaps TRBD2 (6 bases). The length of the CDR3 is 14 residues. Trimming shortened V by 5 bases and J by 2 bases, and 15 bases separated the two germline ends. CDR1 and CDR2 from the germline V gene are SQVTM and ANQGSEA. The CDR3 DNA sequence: TGCAGCGTTCCAAAAACCGGGACTCAAGAGACCCAGTACTTC. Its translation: CSVPKTGTQETQYF.

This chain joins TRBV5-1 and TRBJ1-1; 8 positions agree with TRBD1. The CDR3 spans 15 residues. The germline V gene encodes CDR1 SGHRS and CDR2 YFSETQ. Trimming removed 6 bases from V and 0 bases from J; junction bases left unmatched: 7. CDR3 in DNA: TGCGCCAGCATGGACAGGGCCTCAATGAACACTGAAGCTTTCTTT. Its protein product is CASMDRASMNTEAFF.

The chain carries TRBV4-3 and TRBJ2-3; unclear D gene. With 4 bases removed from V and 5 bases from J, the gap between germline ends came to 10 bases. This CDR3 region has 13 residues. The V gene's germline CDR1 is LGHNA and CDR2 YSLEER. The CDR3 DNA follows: TGCGCCAGCAGCCGAAACCCGGGAGATACGCAGTATTTT. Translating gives CASSRNPGDTQYF.